The 28 T cell receptor beta chains presented below share a single source sample, sequenced in a study of T cell changes during pregnancy in multiple sclerosis. Method: immunoSEQ multiplex PCR; TCRdb's copy keeps in-frame clones and lacks some. Of roughly 30,000 clones detected, roughly nine tenths appear once; the ten largest clones hold 8% to 11%. The sequenced sample was CD8+ T cells from peripheral blood mononuclear cells, obtained in the second trimester of pregnancy. These receptors all stem from a female donor with multiple sclerosis, enrolled in a pregnancy study.

This chain uses TRBV19 with TRBJ1-1, with 9 positions matching TRBD1. The germline CDR1 and CDR2 sequences are LNHDA and SQIVND (reference sequence). The CDR3 contains 15 residues. After removal of 5 bases from V and 7 bases from J, the junction contained 11 bases not matched to a gene. The CDR3 spells CASSGPGQGDYEAFF. The CDR3 DNA follows: TGTGCCAGTAGTGGTCCGGGACAGGGCGATTATGAAGCTTTCTTT.

This rearrangement joins TRBV5-1 to TRBJ2-3; 10 nucleotides agree with TRBD2. Germline V gene data show CDR1 as SGHRS and CDR2 as YFSETQ. The CDR3 runs 18 residues. The V and J ends lost 4 bases and 3 bases, in that order; junction bases with no gene match: 14. CDR3 amino acids: CASSPSGSLAGETDTQYF. CDR3 nucleotides: TGCGCCAGCAGCCCTTCGGGATCCCTAGCGGGAGAGACAGATACGCAGTATTTT.

The rearrangement joins TRBV30 to TRBJ2-3; a weak D match, TRBD2 (6 bases). CDR1 is GTSNPN, CDR2 SVGIG, per germline (reference sequence). The CDR3 is made up of 13 amino acids. V lost 2 bases to trimming and J lost 4 bases, with 10 bases between them. The CDR3: CAWSFGEADTQYF. The DNA for the CDR3 is TGTGCCTGGAGTTTCGGGGAGGCAGATACGCAGTATTTT.

This clone turned up a few times. The chain has TRBV7-6 and TRBJ1-5, with TRBD1 matching 10 bases. Per the germline V gene, CDR1 is SGHVS and CDR2 is FNYEAQ. V trimming: 2 bases; J trimming: 5 bases; junction bases outside the gene matches: 6. The length of the CDR3 is 16 residues. Written as DNA, the CDR3 is TGTGCCAGCAGCTTAAGGGCGGACAGGGGGGATCAGCCCCAGCATTTT. It specifies CASSLRADRGDQPQHF.

CDR3 sequence reads: CASSGTNEQYF. The CDR3 nucleotides read TGTGCCAGCAGTGGGACTAACGAGCAGTACTTC. J is TRBJ2-7 and V is TRBV27; 7 positions match TRBD2. The V segment lost 5 bases and the J segment 5 bases; nucleotides outside the gene matches: 0. This CDR3 has 11 amino acids. The germline V gene has CDR1 MNHEY and CDR2 SMNVEV (reference sequence).

The chain joins TRBV5-1 to TRBJ2-3; 10 bases fit TRBD2. V lost 1 base to trimming and J lost 10 bases; unmatched junction nucleotides: 3. There are 13 residues in the CDR3. Germline V CDR1 and CDR2: SGHRS, YFSETQ. CDR3 sequence reads: CASSLTSGKAQYF. CDR3 sequence (DNA): TGCGCCAGCAGCTTGACTAGCGGGAAGGCGCAGTATTTT.

For the CDR3, the DNA is TGTGCCAGCAGTGAAGAGGGCAGGGAAGAGACCCAGTACTTC. Protein sequence: CASSEEGREETQYF. This chain uses TRBV2 with TRBJ2-5; D possibly corresponds to TRBD1 (5 bases). CDR1 and CDR2 from the germline V gene are SNHLY and FYNNEI. Trimming pared 1 base from V and 3 bases from J, leaving 9 bases between. The CDR3 contains 14 residues.

The V gene is TRBV5-1, the J gene TRBJ1-2, with D unresolved. The CDR3 loop spans 14 amino acids. V was trimmed by 0 bases and J by 2 bases, leaving 8 bases between them. The V gene's germline CDR1 is SGHRS and CDR2 YFSETQ. CDR3 in DNA: TGCGCCAGCAGCTTGGCCGGGAGGAACTATGGCTACACCTTC. Its translation: CASSLAGRNYGYTF.

The rearrangement joins TRBV7-2 to TRBJ1-5; D unclear. Germline lookup yields CDR1 SGHTA and CDR2 FQGNSA. The ends were cut back, 2 bases at V and 4 bases at J, with 9 bases in the middle. The CDR3 consists of 14 residues. The CDR3 loop is CASSLRGGNQPQHF. The CDR3 nucleotides are TGTGCCAGCAGCTTACGGGGAGGAAATCAGCCCCAGCATTTT.

The J gene is TRBJ2-5, the V gene TRBV5-6; possibly TRBD1 for D (8 bases). Germline assignment: CDR1 SGHDT and CDR2 YYEEEE. This CDR3 has 14 residues. Trimming shortened V by 1 base and J by 3 bases, and 10 bases separated the two germline ends. The CDR3 loop is CASSLTGGEETQYF. CDR3 DNA: TGTGCCAGCAGCTTGACAGGGGGGGAAGAGACCCAGTACTTC.

This chain uses TRBV2 with TRBJ1-1, with D hard to call. Trimming shortened V by 6 bases and J by 7 bases, and 12 bases separated the two germline ends. Per the germline V gene, CDR1 is SNHLY and CDR2 is FYNNEI. This CDR3 comprises 12 residues. The CDR3 region is CASRGAWSEAFF. The CDR3 bases are TGTGCCAGCAGAGGTGCGTGGAGTGAAGCTTTCTTT. Complete variable domain (other parts from reference TRBV2 and TRBJ1-1): EPEVTQTPSHQVTQMGQEVILRCVPISNHLYFYWYRQILGQKVEFLVSFYNNEISEKSEIFDDQFSVERPDGSNFTLKIRSTKLEDSAMYFCASRGAWSEAFFGQGTRLTVV.

The chain joins TRBV2 to TRBJ2-7, with 8 bases identical to TRBD1. The CDR3 extends over 12 amino acids. Trimming cost V 6 bases and J 3 bases; bases outside gene matches: 1. CDR1 and CDR2 from the germline V gene are SNHLY and FYNNEI. The CDR3 region has the DNA TGTGCCAGCAGGGACAGGGTCTACGAGCAGTACTTC. This sequence encodes CASRDRVYEQYF.

This clone was seen only once. The genes are TRBV27 and TRBJ2-1; 8 nucleotides agree with TRBD1. Per the germline V gene, CDR1 is MNHEY and CDR2 is SMNVEV (reference sequence). The CDR3 runs 15 residues. V was pared by 5 bases and J by 4 bases, with 7 bases of the junction left unmatched. CDR3 residues: CASSPPRTGYNEQFF. The CDR3 region has the DNA TGTGCCAGCAGTCCCCCCAGGACAGGGTACAATGAGCAGTTCTTC.

This chain connects TRBV27 to TRBJ2-7; the match to TRBD1 covers 11 bases. The CDR3 consists of 14 residues. The junction had 3 bases not matched to a gene; V was cut back by 2 bases and J by 6 bases. Per the germline V gene, CDR1 is MNHEY and CDR2 is SMNVEV (reference sequence). The DNA of the CDR3 is TGTGCCAGCAGTTTACGGACAGGGGGCCTCGAGCAGTACTTC. This encodes CASSLRTGGLEQYF.

The chain employs TRBV2 and TRBJ2-5, with TRBD1 matching 8 bases. The germline CDR1 and CDR2 sequences are SNHLY and FYNNEI. CDR3 length: 11 amino acids. V lost 2 bases to trimming and J lost 13 bases; unmatched junction nucleotides: 3. The CDR3 sequence: CASSERTGWYF. In nucleotides, the CDR3 is TGTGCCAGCAGTGAACGGACAGGGTGGTACTTC.

This clone was recorded once. This chain links TRBV7-9 with TRBJ2-7, with a tentative D call TRBD1 (6 bases). The germline gives CDR1 SEHNR, CDR2 FQNEAQ (reference sequence). Trimming pared 5 bases from V and 6 bases from J, leaving 17 bases between. This CDR3 spans 14 amino acids. CDR3 nucleotides: TGTGCCAGCAGCAGTCCGGGACATTTCCCCGAGCAGTACTTC. It encodes CASSSPGHFPEQYF.

The CDR3 DNA follows: TGTGCCAGCGCCCCGGGACAGGGGATCTACAATGAGCAGTTCTTC. This codes for CASAPGQGIYNEQFF. J is TRBJ2-1 and V is TRBV27; 10 bases are a match to TRBD1. CDR1 is MNHEY and CDR2 is SMNVEV in the germline V gene (reference sequence). The CDR3 has 15 residues. The V segment lost 8 bases and the J segment 3 bases; nucleotides outside the gene matches: 7.

V and J are TRBV6-6 and TRBJ2-4, with 8 bases fitting TRBD2. The V segment lost 5 bases and the J segment 7 bases; nucleotides outside the gene matches: 13. CDR1 is MNHNY, CDR2 SVGAGI, per germline (reference sequence). The CDR3 runs to 16 residues. The CDR3 loop reads CASSVHGGASRNIQYF. The DNA of the CDR3 is TGTGCCAGCAGTGTCCACGGGGGGGCTAGCCGGAACATTCAGTACTTC.

The chain carries TRBV4-1 and TRBJ2-7; D not resolved. Trimming took off 3 bases at V and 5 bases at J, with 14 bases between the two ends. This CDR3 is built from 14 residues. Germline CDR1 and CDR2: MGHRA and YSYEKL. CDR3 loop: CASSQTSYEDEQYF. In DNA, the CDR3 is TGCGCCAGCAGCCAGACCAGTTACGAGGACGAGCAGTACTTC.

The V and J genes are TRBV9 and TRBJ1-2; D is uncertain. The CDR3 is made up of 13 amino acids. Germline CDR1 reads SGDLS; CDR2 reads YYNGEE. Trimming pared 0 bases from V and 8 bases from J, leaving 11 bases between. The CDR3 region is CASSVGGREGYTF. In DNA, the CDR3 is TGTGCCAGCAGCGTAGGGGGTCGGGAAGGCTACACCTTC. The full variable domain, in which reference TRBV9 and TRBJ1-2 provide the parts outside the CDR3, is DSGVTQTPKHLITATGQRVTLRCSPRSGDLSVYWYQQSLDQGLQFLIQYYNGEERAKGNILERFSAQQFPDLHSELNLSSLELGDSALYFCASSVGGREGYTFGSGTRLTVV.

By its share, this clone is medium-sized. This chain connects TRBV28 to TRBJ2-7, with TRBD2 matching 13 bases. The CDR3 is made up of 14 amino acids. The germline CDR1 and CDR2 sequences are MDHEN and SYDVKM. Trimming at V came to 4 bases and at J to 3 bases, leaving 0 bases not matched to a gene. The DNA for the CDR3 is TGTGCCAGCAGTTGGACTAGCGGGGGCTACGAGCAGTACTTC. As protein: CASSWTSGGYEQYF.

This clone showed up just once. The rearrangement uses TRBV13 and TRBJ1-4; D is ambiguous. The CDR3 is 14 residues long. CDR1 PRHDT and CDR2 FYEKMQ come from the germline V gene (reference sequence). Trimming cost V 4 bases and J 8 bases, with 14 bases left between them. CDR3 sequence: CASSSLSSGEKLFF. CDR3 bases: TGTGCCAGCAGCTCACTTTCCTCGGGGGAAAAACTGTTTTTT. Variable domain in full (rest from reference TRBV13 and TRBJ1-4): AAGVIQSPRHLIKEKRETATLKCYPIPRHDTVYWYQQGPGQDPQFLISFYEKMQSDKGSIPDRFSAQQFSDYHSELNMSSLELGDSALYFCASSSLSSGEKLFFGSGTQLSVL.

A single count supports this clone. V gene TRBV4-1 combines with J gene TRBJ2-3; 9 bases map to TRBD2. The trim removed 4 bases at V and 6 bases at J, leaving 8 bases unmatched. The CDR3 totals 15 residues. Germline assignment: CDR1 MGHRA and CDR2 YSYEKL. The CDR3 DNA follows: TGCGCCAGCAGCCGGTCGACTAGCGGAAGGGATACGCAGTATTTT. It codes for CASSRSTSGRDTQYF.

This clone was seen just once. The V call is TRBV9, the J call TRBJ1-3, with unresolved D. Trimming cost V 3 bases and J 0 bases, with 16 bases left between them. The germline V gene encodes CDR1 SGDLS and CDR2 YYNGEE. This CDR3 comprises 17 residues. CDR3 sequence reads: CASSAKLTLDSGNTIYF. The CDR3 nucleotides read TGTGCCAGCAGCGCCAAATTGACATTAGACTCTGGAAACACCATATATTTT.

The chain uses TRBV5-1 and TRBJ2-3, with 7 bases fitting TRBD1. CDR1 and CDR2 from the germline V gene are SGHRS and YFSETQ. The V and J ends lost 0 bases and 0 bases, in that order; junction bases with no gene match: 7. This CDR3 has 17 amino acids. CDR3 protein: CASSLVGGWTSTDTQYF. As DNA, the CDR3 is TGCGCCAGCAGCTTGGTAGGGGGCTGGACTAGCACAGATACGCAGTATTTT.

This clone was recorded a few times. The V and J genes are TRBV9 and TRBJ1-2; 11 bases are shared with TRBD1. CDR1 is SGDLS and CDR2 is YYNGEE in the germline V gene. This CDR3 comprises 16 residues. V was clipped by 4 bases and J by 6 bases; unmatched bases: 11. The CDR3 sequence: CASSKRRTGGEDGYTF. DNA of the CDR3: TGTGCCAGCAGCAAGCGACGGACAGGGGGCGAGGATGGCTACACCTTC.

This clone was recorded once. The rearrangement uses TRBV2 and TRBJ1-1; D ambiguous. The CDR3 runs to 16 residues. CDR1 is SNHLY and CDR2 is FYNNEI in the germline V gene. Trimming removed 0 bases at V and 4 bases at J, with 15 bases between. The CDR3 DNA follows: TGTGCCAGCAGTGAAGCCCGACCACTAGCGCGCACTGAAGCTTTCTTT. Protein sequence: CASSEARPLARTEAFF.

The chain combines TRBV2 with TRBJ1-2; no reliable D call. Deletions cut 9 bases from V and 0 bases from J, with 11 bases between. Germline CDR1 and CDR2: SNHLY and FYNNEI. The CDR3 extends over 13 amino acids. CDR3 nucleotides: TGTGCCAGTTGCGGTAGACCTAACTATGGCTACACCTTC. It is translated as CASCGRPNYGYTF.